These 12 T cell receptor beta chains were all obtained from the same sample, sequenced in a study of CD8 T cells in ankylosing spondylitis. General study points: Apparently characteristic of ankylosing spondylitis blood was a TCR beta motif (roughly eight highly homologous variants).

MiXCR, applied by TCRdb to the 5' RACE reads, yields one record per CDR3 protein. The sample has about 440,000 distinct CDR3 sequences, roughly 15% seen once. Their antigens are not known. The specimen was blood, either unsorted or a sorted T cell fraction (not recorded which). The receptors stem from a male donor with ankylosing spondylitis.

The chain links TRBV7-9 to TRBJ2-7; D remains unclear. With 4 bases removed from V and 3 bases from J, the gap between germline ends came to 13 bases. The CDR3 has 14 amino acids. Germline V CDR1 and CDR2: SEHNR, FQNEAQ (reference sequence). The CDR3 reads CASSSSGGNYEQYF. CDR3 coding DNA: TGTGCCAGCAGCTCCTCCGGCGGCAACTACGAGCAGTACTTC.

A word on this clonotype: A much larger clonotype is one base distant, so this may be a read error. J is TRBJ2-1 and V is TRBV24-1; D might be TRBD1 (6 bases). Trimming pared 4 bases from V and 2 bases from J, leaving 11 bases between. Germline values: CDR1 KGHDR, CDR2 SFDVKD. The CDR3 loop spans 15 amino acids. The CDR3 nucleotides are TGTGCCACCAGTGACCCCGGGACACCCTACAATGAGCAGTTCTTC. It yields the protein CATSDPGTPYNEQFF.

The chain joins TRBV6-1 to TRBJ1-5, with a possible D match to TRBD1 (6 bases). Germline CDR1 MNHNS, CDR2 SASEGT. The length of the CDR3 is 15 residues. The ends were cut back, 6 bases at V and 6 bases at J, with 18 bases in the middle. In DNA form, the CDR3 reads TGTGCCAGCAGCGAACGGACAGAAAAGGGTCAGCCCCAGCATTTT. Protein sequence: CASSERTEKGQPQHF.

This clonotype has only a few counts. The chain joins TRBV18 to TRBJ1-1; D is undetermined. This CDR3 contains 16 residues. V was pared by 2 bases and J by 1 base, with 14 bases between. The germline V gene has CDR1 KGHSH and CDR2 LQKENI. CDR3 protein: CASSPRQVQGNTEAFF. The CDR3, as DNA: TGTGCCAGCTCACCAAGGCAGGTCCAAGGGAACACTGAAGCTTTCTTT.

This clonotype occurred a few times. The chain combines TRBV7-3 with TRBJ2-1; D perhaps matches TRBD1 (6 bases). Germline CDR1 reads SGHTA; CDR2 reads FQGTGA. The CDR3 is 14 residues long. Deletions cut 3 bases from V and 6 bases from J, with 12 bases between. The CDR3 region has the DNA TGTGCCAGCAGCTTGCAGGGGATTTTCAATGAGCAGTTCTTC. Amino acids: CASSLQGIFNEQFF.

This clonotype was picked up one time. CDR3 protein: CASSVAGVGNIQYF. The CDR3 DNA follows: TGTGCCAGCAGCGTAGCGGGAGTTGGAAACATTCAGTACTTC. This rearrangement joins TRBV3-1 to TRBJ2-4; TRBD2 matches at 9 bases. The ends lost 5 bases at V and 6 bases at J; junction bases unmatched: 5. Germline V CDR1 and CDR2: LGHDT, YNNKEL (reference sequence). CDR3 length: 14 amino acids.

V usage is TRBV6-1 and J usage is TRBJ2-7, with 8 bases identical to TRBD1. Per the germline V gene, CDR1 is MNHNS and CDR2 is SASEGT. V shed 7 bases and J 3 bases; nucleotides not matched to a gene: 11. CDR3 length equals 15 residues. CDR3 region: CASTRDRGSVYEQYF. CDR3 in DNA: TGTGCCAGCACCCGCGACAGGGGCTCAGTCTACGAGCAGTACTTC.

This chain links TRBV12-3 or TRBV12-4 with TRBJ2-1; TRBD1 or TRBD2 may be the D gene (5 bases each). V lost 8 bases and J lost 7, with 9 bases in between. The CDR3 length is 11 residues. CDR3 in amino acids: CASRDQNEQFF. CDR3 sequence (DNA): TGTGCCAGCCGGGACCAGAATGAGCAGTTCTTC.

The genes are TRBV7-2 and TRBJ1-6; D remains unclear. V lost 1 base, J lost 5 bases, and 9 bases lay in between. Germline CDR1 and CDR2: SGHTA and FQGNSA. The CDR3 totals 15 residues. The CDR3 sequence is CASSLGTPDNSPLHF. As DNA, the CDR3 is TGTGCCAGCAGCTTAGGGACCCCCGATAATTCACCCCTCCACTTT.

The chain links TRBV9 to TRBJ2-1, with TRBD2 matching over 9 bases. V lost 0 bases and J lost 0; bases outside the gene matches: 7. This CDR3 is 18 amino acids long. Germline loops: CDR1 SGDLS, CDR2 YYNGEE. CDR3 protein: CASSVATAGGPSYNEQFF. CDR3 nucleotides: TGTGCCAGCAGCGTAGCTACGGCGGGAGGGCCCTCCTACAATGAGCAGTTCTTC.

The chain couples TRBV30 to TRBJ2-3, with D perhaps TRBD2 (7 bases). CDR3 length equals 13 residues. From germline, CDR1 is GTSNPN and CDR2 SVGIG (reference sequence). The V gene lost 3 bases and the J gene lost 7 bases, with 14 bases spanning the gap. CDR3 bases: TGTGCCTGGAGGGGGGCGGGGGCTAATACGCAGTATTTT. Residues: CAWRGAGANTQYF.

The table lists this clonotype with a few counts. The V gene is TRBV6-1, the J gene TRBJ2-7, with unresolved D. Germline assignment: CDR1 MNHNS and CDR2 SASEGT. This CDR3 is 12 amino acids long. CDR3 sequence: CAAAGISYEQYF. CDR3 bases: TGTGCGGCGGCAGGCATCTCCTACGAGCAGTACTTC.